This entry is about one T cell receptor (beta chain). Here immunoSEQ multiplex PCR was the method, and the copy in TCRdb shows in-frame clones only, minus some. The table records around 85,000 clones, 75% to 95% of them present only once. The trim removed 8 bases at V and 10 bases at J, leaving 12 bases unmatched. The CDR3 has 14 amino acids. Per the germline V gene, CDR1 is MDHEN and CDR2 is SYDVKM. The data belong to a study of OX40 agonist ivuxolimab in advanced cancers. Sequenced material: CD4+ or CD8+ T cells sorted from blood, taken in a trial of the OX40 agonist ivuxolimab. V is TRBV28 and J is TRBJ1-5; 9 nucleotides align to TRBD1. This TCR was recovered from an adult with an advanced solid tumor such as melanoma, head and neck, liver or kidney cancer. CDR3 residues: CASDVPGQGQPQHF. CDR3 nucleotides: TGTGCCAGCGATGTTCCGGGACAGGGTCAACCCCAGCATTTT.